This T cell receptor beta chain was recorded in a study of metastatic and nonmetastatic thyroid tumors. In its sample, this clone was seen a few times. At one of its ends the junction is not consistent with the germline gene, which may arise from a read error. Thyroid surgery took place with no prior treatment in any patient. Germline values: CDR1 MDHEN, CDR2 SYDVKM. CDR3 length: 15 residues. With MiXCR, TCRdb reprocessed the PCR reads. The sample includes about 40,000 clones, less than 20% of them seen just once. The gene calls are TRBV28 and TRBJ2-7, with 7 nucleotides matching TRBD1. This sequence originates from a female donor with papillary thyroid cancer or a benign thyroid nodule (not recorded which). Some clones in this sample may be carry-over from other donors' samples. What was sequenced was blood. CDR3 nucleotide sequence: TGTTCCAGCAGTTTGGTGAGGGGGCACTCCTACGAGCATTACTTC. Translating it yields CSSSLVRGHSYEHYF.